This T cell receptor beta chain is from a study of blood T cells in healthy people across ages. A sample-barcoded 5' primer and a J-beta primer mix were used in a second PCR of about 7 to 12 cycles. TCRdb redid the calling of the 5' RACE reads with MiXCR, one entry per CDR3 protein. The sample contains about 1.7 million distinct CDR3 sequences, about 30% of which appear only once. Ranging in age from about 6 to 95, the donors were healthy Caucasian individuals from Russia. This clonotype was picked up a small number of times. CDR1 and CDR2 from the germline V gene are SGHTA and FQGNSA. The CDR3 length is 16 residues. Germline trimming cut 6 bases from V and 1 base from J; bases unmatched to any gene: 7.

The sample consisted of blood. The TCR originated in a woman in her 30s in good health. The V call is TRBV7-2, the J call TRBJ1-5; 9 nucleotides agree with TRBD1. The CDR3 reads CASRPGTGRSNQPQHF. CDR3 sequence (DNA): TGTGCCAGCAGGCCCGGGACAGGGAGGAGCAATCAGCCCCAGCATTTT. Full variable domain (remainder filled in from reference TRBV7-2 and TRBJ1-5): GAGVSQSPSNKVTEKGKDVELRCDPISGHTALYWYRQSLGQGLEFLIYFQGNSAPDKSGLPSDRFSAERTGGSVSTLTIQRTQQEDSAVYLCASRPGTGRSNQPQHFGDGTRLSIL.